The present T cell receptor (beta chain) was sequenced within a study of blood T cell repertoires in COVID-19. V was cut by 5 bases and J by 6 bases, with 8 bases left in between. The CDR3 is 12 residues long. Germline CDR1 reads MDHEN; CDR2 reads SYDVKM. Clones were sequenced by immunoSEQ multiplex PCR, and TCRdb holds only the in-frame ones, with some missing. Counted here are roughly 200,000 clones, 85% occurring once; the ten biggest clones make up 18%. Input material: PBMCs or T cells enriched from blood (not recorded which). The clonotype originates from a man between 40 and 49 years old who had recovered from COVID-19. The rearrangement uses TRBV28 and TRBJ2-1; D is possibly TRBD2 (5 bases). CDR3: CASSRLSNEQFF. The CDR3, as DNA: TGTGCCAGCAGTCGACTAAGCAATGAGCAGTTCTTC.